This T cell receptor beta chain was sequenced in a study of cytomegalovirus exposure and HLA in healthy donors. General study results and limits: There were 164 TCR beta chains listed as cytomegalovirus-associated. Previous analysis showed most TCR beta V segments were productive about 87% or about 30% of the time. Compared with the roughly 700-donor mean, an Asian-associated ancestry cluster reportedly had fewer N-insertions, according to a later analysis.

With 60 Vbeta and 13 Jbeta primers, the PCR was carried out. The method was immunoSEQ multiplex PCR; TCRdb's version includes in-frame clones alone and lacks a portion of them. Altogether roughly 92,000 clones are present, approximately 80% being singletons, with the ten largest covering roughly 25%. The CDR3 sequence is 15 residues long. Germline V gene data show CDR1 as SGHTA and CDR2 as FQGTGA. Trimming took off 5 bases at V and 6 bases at J, with 17 bases between the two ends. Remarks on this clone: Its antigen remains unknown.

The sequence came from a woman in her forties or fifties in good health and CMV-seropositive. Sequencing used PBMCs. The chain links TRBV7-3 to TRBJ2-1; D perhaps matches TRBD2 (5 bases). Written as DNA, the CDR3 is TGTGCCAGCAGCCTATATGGTAGCGAAGTCAATGAGCAGTTCTTC. It translates to CASSLYGSEVNEQFF.